This TCR beta chain is drawn from a study of cytomegalovirus exposure and HLA in healthy donors. Comment on this clone: The target antigen is unknown.

TCRdb keeps only in-frame clones here, not all; method: immunoSEQ multiplex PCR. The table lists 50,000 or so clones, roughly 90% of them singletons. Germline CDR1 reads SNHLY; CDR2 reads FYNNEI. This CDR3 is 21 amino acids long. Trimming shortened V by 6 bases and J by 5 bases, and 34 bases separated the two germline ends. General study results and limits: The authors listed approximately 160 TCR beta chains as cytomegalovirus-associated.

Sequenced material: PBMCs. The chain recombines TRBV2 with TRBJ1-4; D may be TRBD1 (5 bases). This clonotype originated in a woman in her twenties or thirties in good health and CMV-seronegative. The chain's CDR3 is CASSRRLSAGLNLPENEKLFF. The CDR3 nucleotides are TGTGCCAGCAGCAGAAGATTAAGTGCGGGACTCAATTTGCCAGAGAATGAAAAACTGTTTTTT.